The sequence of this T cell receptor beta chain was determined in a study of identifying expanded T cells in peripheral blood. The study's findings and limits: Variance in clone template counts between roughly two-week samples significantly increased with total template count across all healthy donors. Differentially abundant clones: about 1.2 between replicates, 16.4 at 2 to 3 weeks, 19 at four.

Some clones are missing from TCRdb's copy, which holds only in-frame ones; the method was immunoSEQ multiplex PCR. The data show about 80,000 clones, approximately 90% seen once. For this clone: Its antigen is as yet unknown.

This clonotype originated in a person between 18 and 75 years old in good health. Material: blood.

CDR3 sequence: CASSLEDRGTPLHF. The CDR3 region has the DNA TGTGCCAGCAGCTTAGAGGACAGGGGAACACCCCTCCACTTT. The chain employs TRBV11-2 and TRBJ1-6, with TRBD1 matching 9 bases. Germline CDR1 reads SGHAT; CDR2 reads FQNNGV. The length of the CDR3 is 14 residues. The ends lost 0 bases at V and 11 bases at J; junction bases unmatched: 2.